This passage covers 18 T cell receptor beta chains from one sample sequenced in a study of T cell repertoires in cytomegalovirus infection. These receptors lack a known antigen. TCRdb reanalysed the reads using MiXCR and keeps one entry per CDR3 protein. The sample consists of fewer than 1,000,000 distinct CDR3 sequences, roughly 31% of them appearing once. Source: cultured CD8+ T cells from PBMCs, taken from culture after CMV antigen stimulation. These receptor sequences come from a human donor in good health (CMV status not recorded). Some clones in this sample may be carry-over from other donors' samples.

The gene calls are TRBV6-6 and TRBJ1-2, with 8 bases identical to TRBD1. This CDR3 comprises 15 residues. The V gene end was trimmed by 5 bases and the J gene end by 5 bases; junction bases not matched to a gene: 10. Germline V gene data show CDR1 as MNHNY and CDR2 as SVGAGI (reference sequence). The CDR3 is CASSGWTGPRYGYTF. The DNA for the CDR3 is TGTGCCAGCAGTGGTTGGACAGGGCCCAGGTATGGCTACACCTTC.

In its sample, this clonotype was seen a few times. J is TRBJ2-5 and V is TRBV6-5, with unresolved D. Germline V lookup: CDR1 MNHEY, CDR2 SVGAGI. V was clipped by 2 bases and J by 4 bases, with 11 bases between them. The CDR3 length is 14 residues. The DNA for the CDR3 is TGTGCCAGCAGTTACCAACCCAGCGTAGAGACCCAGTACTTC. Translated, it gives CASSYQPSVETQYF.

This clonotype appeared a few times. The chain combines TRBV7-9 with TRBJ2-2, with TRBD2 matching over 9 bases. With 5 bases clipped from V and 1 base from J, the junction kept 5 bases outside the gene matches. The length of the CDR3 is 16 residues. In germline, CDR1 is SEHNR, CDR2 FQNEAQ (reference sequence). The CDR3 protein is CASSPRLAENTGELFF. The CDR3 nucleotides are TGTGCCAGCAGCCCCCGACTAGCGGAGAACACCGGGGAGCTGTTTTTT.

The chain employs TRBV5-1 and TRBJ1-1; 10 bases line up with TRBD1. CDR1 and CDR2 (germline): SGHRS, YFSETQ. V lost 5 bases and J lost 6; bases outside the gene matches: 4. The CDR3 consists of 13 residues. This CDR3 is CASSRQGAAEAFF. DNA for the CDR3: TGCGCCAGCAGTAGACAGGGGGCGGCTGAAGCTTTCTTT.

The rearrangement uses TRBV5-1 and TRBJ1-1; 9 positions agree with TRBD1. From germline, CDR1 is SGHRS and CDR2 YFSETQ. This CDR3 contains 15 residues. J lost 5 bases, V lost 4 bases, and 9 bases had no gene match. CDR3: CASSQTGGRVTEAFF. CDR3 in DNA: TGCGCCAGCAGCCAGACAGGGGGAAGGGTTACTGAAGCTTTCTTT.

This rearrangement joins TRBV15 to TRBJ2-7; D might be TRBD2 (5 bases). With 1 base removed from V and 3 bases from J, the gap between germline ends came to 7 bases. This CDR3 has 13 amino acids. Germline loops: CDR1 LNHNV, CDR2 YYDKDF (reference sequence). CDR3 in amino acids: CATSRGAGYEQYV. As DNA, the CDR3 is TGTGCCACCAGCAGAGGGGCGGGCTACGAGCAGTACGTC.

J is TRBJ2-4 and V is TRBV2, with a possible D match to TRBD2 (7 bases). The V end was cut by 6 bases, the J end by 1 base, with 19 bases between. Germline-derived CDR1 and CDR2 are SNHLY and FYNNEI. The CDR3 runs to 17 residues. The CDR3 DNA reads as TGTGCCAGCAGAGATTGGAGGGGGGGCTTGGCCAAAAACATTCAGTACTTC. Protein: CASRDWRGGLAKNIQYF. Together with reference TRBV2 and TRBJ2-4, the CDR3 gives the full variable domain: EPEVTQTPSHQVTQMGQEVILRCVPISNHLYFYWYRQILGQKVEFLVSFYNNEISEKSEIFDDQFSVERPDGSNFTLKIRSTKLEDSAMYFCASRDWRGGLAKNIQYFGAGTRLSVL.

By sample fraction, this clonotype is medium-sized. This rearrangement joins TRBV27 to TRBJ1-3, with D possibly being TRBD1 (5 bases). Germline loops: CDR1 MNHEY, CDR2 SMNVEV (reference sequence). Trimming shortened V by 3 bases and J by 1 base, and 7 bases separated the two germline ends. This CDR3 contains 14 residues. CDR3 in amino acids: CASSLGPSGNTIYF. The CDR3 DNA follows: TGTGCCAGCAGTTTGGGGCCTTCTGGAAACACCATATATTTT.

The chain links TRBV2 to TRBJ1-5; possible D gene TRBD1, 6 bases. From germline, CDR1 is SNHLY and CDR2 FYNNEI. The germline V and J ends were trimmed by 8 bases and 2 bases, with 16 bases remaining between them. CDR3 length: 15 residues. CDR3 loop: CASHLRGQGNQPQHF. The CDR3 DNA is TGTGCCAGCCATCTGCGGGGGCAAGGCAATCAGCCCCAGCATTTT. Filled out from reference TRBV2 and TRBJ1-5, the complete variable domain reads EPEVTQTPSHQVTQMGQEVILRCVPISNHLYFYWYRQILGQKVEFLVSFYNNEISEKSEIFDDQFSVERPDGSNFTLKIRSTKLEDSAMYFCASHLRGQGNQPQHFGDGTRLSIL.

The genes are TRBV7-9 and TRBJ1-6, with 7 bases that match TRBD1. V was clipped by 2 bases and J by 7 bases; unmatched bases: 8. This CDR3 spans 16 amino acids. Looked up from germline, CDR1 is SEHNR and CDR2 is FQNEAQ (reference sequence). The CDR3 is CASSLPDRRKNSPLHF. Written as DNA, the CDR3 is TGTGCCAGCAGCTTACCGGACAGGAGGAAGAATTCACCCCTCCACTTT.

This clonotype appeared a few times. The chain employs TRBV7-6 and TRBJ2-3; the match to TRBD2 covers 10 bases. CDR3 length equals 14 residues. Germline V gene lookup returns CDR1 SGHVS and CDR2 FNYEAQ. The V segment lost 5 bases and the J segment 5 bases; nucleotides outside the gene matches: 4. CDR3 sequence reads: CASSLRTSGDTQYF. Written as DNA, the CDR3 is TGTGCCAGCAGCCTCCGGACTAGCGGAGATACGCAGTATTTT.

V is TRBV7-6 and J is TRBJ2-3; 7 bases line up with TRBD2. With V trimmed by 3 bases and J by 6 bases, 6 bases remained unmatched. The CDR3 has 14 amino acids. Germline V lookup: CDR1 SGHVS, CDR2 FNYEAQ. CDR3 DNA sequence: TGTGCCAGCAGCTTGGGAGGGAGGATTGATACGCAGTATTTT. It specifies CASSLGGRIDTQYF.

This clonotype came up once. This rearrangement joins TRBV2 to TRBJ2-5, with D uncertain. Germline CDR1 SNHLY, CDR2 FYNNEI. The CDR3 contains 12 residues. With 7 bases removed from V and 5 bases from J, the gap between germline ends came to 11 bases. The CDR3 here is CASISPPETQYF. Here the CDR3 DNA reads TGTGCCAGCATTTCCCCCCCCGAGACCCAGTACTTC.

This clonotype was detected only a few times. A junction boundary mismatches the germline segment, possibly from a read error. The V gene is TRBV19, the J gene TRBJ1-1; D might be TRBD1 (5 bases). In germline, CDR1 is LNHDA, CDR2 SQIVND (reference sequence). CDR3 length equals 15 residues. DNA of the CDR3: TGTGCCAGTAGTCTAGACAGTAGAGGTCTCACTGAAGCTTTCTTT. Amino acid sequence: CASSLDSRGLTEAFF.

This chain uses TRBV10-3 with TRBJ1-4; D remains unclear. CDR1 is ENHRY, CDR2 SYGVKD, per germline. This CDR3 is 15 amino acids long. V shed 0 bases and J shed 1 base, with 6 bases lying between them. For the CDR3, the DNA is TGTGCCATCAGTGAGTCTGAAGGAACTAATGAAAAACTGTTTTTT. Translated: CAISESEGTNEKLFF.

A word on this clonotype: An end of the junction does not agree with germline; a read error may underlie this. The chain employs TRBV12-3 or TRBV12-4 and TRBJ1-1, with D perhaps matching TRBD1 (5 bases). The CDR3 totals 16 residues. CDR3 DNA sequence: TGTGCCAACAGTCTATCGGGACTAATCAAGAACACTGAAGCTTTCTTT. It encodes CANSLSGLIKNTEAFF.

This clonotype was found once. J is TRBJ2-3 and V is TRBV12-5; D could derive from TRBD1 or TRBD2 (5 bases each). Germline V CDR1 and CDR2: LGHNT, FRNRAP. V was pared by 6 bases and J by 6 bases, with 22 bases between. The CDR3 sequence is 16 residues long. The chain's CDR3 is CASGGVAADFIDTQYF. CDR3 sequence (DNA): TGTGCTAGTGGGGGGGTGGCAGCCGATTTTATTGATACGCAGTATTTT.

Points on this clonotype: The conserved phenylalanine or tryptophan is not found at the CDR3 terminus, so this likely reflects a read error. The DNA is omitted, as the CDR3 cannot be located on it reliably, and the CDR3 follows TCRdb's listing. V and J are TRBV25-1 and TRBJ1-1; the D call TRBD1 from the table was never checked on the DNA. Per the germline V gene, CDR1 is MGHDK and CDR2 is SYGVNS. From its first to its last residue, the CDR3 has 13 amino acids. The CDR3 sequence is CASSDPDGISLSS.